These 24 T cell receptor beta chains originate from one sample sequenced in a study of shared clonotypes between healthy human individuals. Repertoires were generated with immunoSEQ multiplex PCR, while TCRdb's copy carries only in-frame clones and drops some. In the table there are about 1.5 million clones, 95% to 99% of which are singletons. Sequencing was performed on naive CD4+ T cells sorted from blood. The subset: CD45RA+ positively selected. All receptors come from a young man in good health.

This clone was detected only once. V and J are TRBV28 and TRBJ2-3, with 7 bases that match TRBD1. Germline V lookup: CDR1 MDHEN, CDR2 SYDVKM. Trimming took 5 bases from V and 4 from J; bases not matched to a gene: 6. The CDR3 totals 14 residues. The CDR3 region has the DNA TGTGCCAGCAGTCTCGACAGGGTGGCAGATACGCAGTATTTT. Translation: CASSLDRVADTQYF.

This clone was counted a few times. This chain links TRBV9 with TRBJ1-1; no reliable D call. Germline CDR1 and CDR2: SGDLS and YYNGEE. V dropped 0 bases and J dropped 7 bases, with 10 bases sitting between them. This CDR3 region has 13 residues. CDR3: CASSVGVQFEAFF. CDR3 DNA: TGTGCCAGCAGCGTAGGGGTTCAGTTTGAAGCTTTCTTT.

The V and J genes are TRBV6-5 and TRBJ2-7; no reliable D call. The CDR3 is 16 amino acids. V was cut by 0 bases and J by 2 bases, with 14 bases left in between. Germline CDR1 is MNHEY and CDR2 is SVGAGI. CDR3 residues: CASSYSLYGRAYEQYF. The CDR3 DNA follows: TGTGCCAGCAGTTACTCGTTGTACGGTAGAGCCTACGAGCAGTACTTC.

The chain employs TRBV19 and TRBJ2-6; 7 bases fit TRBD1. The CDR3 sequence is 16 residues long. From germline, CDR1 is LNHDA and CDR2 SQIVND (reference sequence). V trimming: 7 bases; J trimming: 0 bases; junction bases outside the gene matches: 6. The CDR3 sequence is CASKGALYSGANVLTF. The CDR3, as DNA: TGTGCCAGTAAGGGGGCCCTATACTCTGGGGCCAACGTCCTGACTTTC.

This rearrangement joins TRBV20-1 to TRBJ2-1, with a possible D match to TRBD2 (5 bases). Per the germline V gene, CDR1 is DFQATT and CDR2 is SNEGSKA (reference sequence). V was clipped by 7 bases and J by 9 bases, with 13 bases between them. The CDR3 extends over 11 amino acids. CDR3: CSERTGIEQFF. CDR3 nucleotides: TGCAGTGAACGAACGGGGATTGAGCAGTTCTTC.

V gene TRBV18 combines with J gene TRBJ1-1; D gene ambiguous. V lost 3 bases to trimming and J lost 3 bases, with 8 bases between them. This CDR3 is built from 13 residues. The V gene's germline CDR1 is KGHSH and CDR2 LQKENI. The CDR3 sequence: CASSPDLDTEAFF. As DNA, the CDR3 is TGTGCCAGCTCACCGGACCTAGACACTGAAGCTTTCTTT. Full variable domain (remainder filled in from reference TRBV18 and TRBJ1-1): NAGVMQNPRHLVRRRGQEARLRCSPMKGHSHVYWYRQLPEEGLKFMVYLQKENIIDESGMPKERFSAEFPKEGPSILRIQQVVRGDSAAYFCASSPDLDTEAFFGQGTRLTVV.

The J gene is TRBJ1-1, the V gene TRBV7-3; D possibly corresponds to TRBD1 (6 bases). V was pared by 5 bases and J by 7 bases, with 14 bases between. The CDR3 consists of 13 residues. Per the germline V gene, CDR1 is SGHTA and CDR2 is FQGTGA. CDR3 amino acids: CASSPRGAVEAFF. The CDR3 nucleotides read TGTGCCAGCAGCCCGCGGGGGGCGGTTGAAGCTTTCTTT.

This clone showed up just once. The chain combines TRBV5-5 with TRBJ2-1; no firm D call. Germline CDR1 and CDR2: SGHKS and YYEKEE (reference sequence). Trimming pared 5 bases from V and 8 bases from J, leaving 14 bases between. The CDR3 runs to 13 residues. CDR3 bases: TGTGCCAGCAGTCTCCCTATCATGGATGAGCAGTTCTTC. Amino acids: CASSLPIMDEQFF.

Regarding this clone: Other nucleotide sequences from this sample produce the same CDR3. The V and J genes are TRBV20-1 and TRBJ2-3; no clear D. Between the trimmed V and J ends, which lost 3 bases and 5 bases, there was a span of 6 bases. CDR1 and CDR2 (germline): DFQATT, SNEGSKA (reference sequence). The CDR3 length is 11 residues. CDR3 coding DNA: TGCAGTGCTAGCAAGGGAGATACGCAGTATTTT. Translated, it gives CSASKGDTQYF.

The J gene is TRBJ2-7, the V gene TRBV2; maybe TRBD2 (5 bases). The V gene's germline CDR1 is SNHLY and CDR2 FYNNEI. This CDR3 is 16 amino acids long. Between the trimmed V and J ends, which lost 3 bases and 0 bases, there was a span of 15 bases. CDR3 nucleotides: TGTGCCAGCAGTGACCCGTCGGGGTGGAGCTCCTACGAGCAGTACTTC. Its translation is CASSDPSGWSSYEQYF.

CDR3 in amino acids: CASRHSGTNGYTF. Written as DNA, the CDR3 is TGTGCCAGTAGACACTCCGGGACAAATGGCTACACCTTC. The chain uses TRBV19 and TRBJ1-2; D is perhaps TRBD1 (6 bases). The CDR3 consists of 13 residues. Per germline, CDR1 LNHDA and CDR2 SQIVND (reference sequence). With 6 bases removed from V and 6 bases from J, the gap between germline ends came to 14 bases.

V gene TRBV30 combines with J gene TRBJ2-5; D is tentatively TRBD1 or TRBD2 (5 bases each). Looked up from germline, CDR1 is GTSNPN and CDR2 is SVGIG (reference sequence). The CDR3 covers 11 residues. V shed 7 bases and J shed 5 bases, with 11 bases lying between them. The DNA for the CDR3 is TGTGCCTCAGGGAGATCGGAGACCCAGTACTTC. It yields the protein CASGRSETQYF.

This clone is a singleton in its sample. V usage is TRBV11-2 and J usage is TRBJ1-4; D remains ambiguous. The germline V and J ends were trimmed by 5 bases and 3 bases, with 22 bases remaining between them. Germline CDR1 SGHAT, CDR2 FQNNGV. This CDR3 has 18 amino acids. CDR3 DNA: TGTGCCAGCAGCACTAGCCGGGCCCTCCCCCCGGCTAATGAAAAACTGTTTTTT. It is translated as CASSTSRALPPANEKLFF.

This CDR3 reads CASSLDGTGVENTEAFF. In DNA, the CDR3 is TGTGCCAGCAGCTTAGATGGAACTGGGGTTGAGAACACTGAAGCTTTCTTT. V is TRBV11-2 and J is TRBJ1-1, with D uncertain. The CDR3 has 17 amino acids. V dropped 0 bases and J dropped 1 base, with 15 bases sitting between them. Germline CDR1 SGHAT, CDR2 FQNNGV.

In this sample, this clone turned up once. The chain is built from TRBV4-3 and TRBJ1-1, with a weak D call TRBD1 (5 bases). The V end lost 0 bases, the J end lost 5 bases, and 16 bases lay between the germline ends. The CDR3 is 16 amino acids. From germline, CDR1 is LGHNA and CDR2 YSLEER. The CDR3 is CASSQDLGTISTEAFF. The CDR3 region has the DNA TGCGCCAGCAGCCAAGATCTAGGGACTATCTCGACTGAAGCTTTCTTT.

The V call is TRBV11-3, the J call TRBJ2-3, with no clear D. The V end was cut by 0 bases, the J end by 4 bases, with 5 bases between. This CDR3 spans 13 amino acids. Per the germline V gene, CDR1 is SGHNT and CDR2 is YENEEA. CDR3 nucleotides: TGTGCCAGCAGCTTAGACGTTGCAGATACGCAGTATTTT. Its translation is CASSLDVADTQYF.

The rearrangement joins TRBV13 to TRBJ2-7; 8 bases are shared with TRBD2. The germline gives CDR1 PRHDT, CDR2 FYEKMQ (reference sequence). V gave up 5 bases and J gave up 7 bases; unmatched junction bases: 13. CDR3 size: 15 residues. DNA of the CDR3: TGTGCCAGCAGCCCCTGGACTAGCCGGAGTGAGGAGCAGTACTTC. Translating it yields CASSPWTSRSEEQYF.

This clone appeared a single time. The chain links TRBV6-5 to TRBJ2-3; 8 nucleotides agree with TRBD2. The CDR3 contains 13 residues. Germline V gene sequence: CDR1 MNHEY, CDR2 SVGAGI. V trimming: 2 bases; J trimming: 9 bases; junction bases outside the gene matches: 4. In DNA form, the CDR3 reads TGTGCCAGCAGTTACCCCGGACTAGCCACGCAGTATTTT. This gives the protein CASSYPGLATQYF.

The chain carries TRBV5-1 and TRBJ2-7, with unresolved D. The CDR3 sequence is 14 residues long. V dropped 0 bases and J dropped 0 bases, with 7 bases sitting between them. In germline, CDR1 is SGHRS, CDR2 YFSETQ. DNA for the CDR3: TGCGCCAGCAGCTTGGAAGCTATCTCCTACGAGCAGTACTTC. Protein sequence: CASSLEAISYEQYF.

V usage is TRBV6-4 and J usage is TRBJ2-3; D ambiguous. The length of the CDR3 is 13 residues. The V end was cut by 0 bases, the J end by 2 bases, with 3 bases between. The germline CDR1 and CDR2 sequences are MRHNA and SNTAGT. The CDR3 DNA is TGTGCCAGCAGTGACTCGGCCACAGATACGCAGTATTTT. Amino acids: CASSDSATDTQYF.

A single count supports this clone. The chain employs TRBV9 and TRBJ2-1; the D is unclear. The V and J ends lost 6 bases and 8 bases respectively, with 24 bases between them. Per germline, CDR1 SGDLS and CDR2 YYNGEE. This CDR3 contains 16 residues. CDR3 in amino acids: CASTPRRDLGGHEQFF. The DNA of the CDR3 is TGTGCCAGCACCCCACGGAGAGATTTAGGCGGCCATGAGCAGTTCTTC. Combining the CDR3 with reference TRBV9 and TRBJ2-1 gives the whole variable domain DSGVTQTPKHLITATGQRVTLRCSPRSGDLSVYWYQQSLDQGLQFLIQYYNGEERAKGNILERFSAQQFPDLHSELNLSSLELGDSALYFCASTPRRDLGGHEQFFGPGTRLTVL.

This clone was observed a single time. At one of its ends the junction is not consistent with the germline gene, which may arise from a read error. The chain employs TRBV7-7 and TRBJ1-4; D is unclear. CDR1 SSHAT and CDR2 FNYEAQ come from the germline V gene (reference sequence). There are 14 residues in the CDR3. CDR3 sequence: CASRSSATNEKLFF. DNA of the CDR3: TGTGCTAGCAGATCAAGTGCAACTAATGAAAAACTGTTTTTT.

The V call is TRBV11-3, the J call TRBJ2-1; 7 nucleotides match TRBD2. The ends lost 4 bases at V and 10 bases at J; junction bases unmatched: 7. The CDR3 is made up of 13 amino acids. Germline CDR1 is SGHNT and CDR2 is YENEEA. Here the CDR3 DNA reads TGTGCCAGCAGCTCCCGATGGCGGGAGGAGCAGTTCTTC. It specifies CASSSRWREEQFF.

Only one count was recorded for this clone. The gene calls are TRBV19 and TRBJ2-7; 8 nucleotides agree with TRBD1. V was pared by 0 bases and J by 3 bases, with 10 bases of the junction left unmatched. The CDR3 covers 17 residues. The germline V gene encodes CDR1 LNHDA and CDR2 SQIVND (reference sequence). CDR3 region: CASSIDLNRGIGYEQYF. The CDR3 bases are TGTGCCAGTAGTATAGACCTAAACAGGGGGATCGGCTACGAGCAGTACTTC.